Below are 10 T cell receptor beta chains sequenced from a single sample in a study of T cell responses to AZD1222 COVID-19 vaccine. Assay used: immunoSEQ multiplex PCR; TCRdb lists only in-frame clones, some missing. The sample has 72,000 or so clones, roughly 87% seen once. This specimen was peripheral blood, taken on day 0 of AZD1222 vaccination. These receptors were collected from an adult in good health.

The V and J genes are TRBV2 and TRBJ1-5, with D maybe TRBD1 (5 bases). V was trimmed by 4 bases and J by 2 bases, leaving 6 bases between them. The CDR3 runs 13 residues. Germline CDR1 reads SNHLY; CDR2 reads FYNNEI. The CDR3 is CASSARGNQPQHF. The CDR3 DNA is TGTGCCAGCAGTGCCAGGGGCAATCAGCCCCAGCATTTT.

This clone was seen only once. Other DNA sequences from this sample encode an identical CDR3 as well. This chain joins TRBV5-1 and TRBJ1-1; D not resolved. Between the trimmed V and J ends, which lost 0 bases and 1 base, there was a span of 4 bases. Germline V gene lookup returns CDR1 SGHRS and CDR2 YFSETQ. This CDR3 has 13 amino acids. The CDR3 DNA reads TGCGCCAGCAGCTTGGCAAGGAACACTGAAGCTTTCTTT. Amino acid sequence: CASSLARNTEAFF.

The V and J genes are TRBV2 and TRBJ2-1, with 7 bases matching TRBD2. The CDR3 length is 14 residues. Losses at the gene ends were 8 bases for V and 2 bases for J; bases not matched to a gene: 6. Germline assignment: CDR1 SNHLY and CDR2 FYNNEI. This CDR3 is CASGGGTTYNEQFF. The CDR3 DNA is TGTGCCAGCGGGGGAGGGACCACCTACAATGAGCAGTTCTTC.

The chain links TRBV5-6 to TRBJ2-7; TRBD1 aligns across 7 bases. The CDR3 is 14 amino acids. V dropped 6 bases and J dropped 1; count of bases not matched to a gene: 7. Germline V lookup: CDR1 SGHDT, CDR2 YYEEEE. The CDR3 coding sequence is TGTGCCAGCATCTCGCGGACAGGATCCTACGAGCAGTACTTC. Amino acids: CASISRTGSYEQYF.

This chain connects TRBV29-1 to TRBJ2-7, with 10 bases identical to TRBD2. Germline-derived CDR1 and CDR2 are SQVTM and ANQGSEA. CDR3 length equals 14 residues. Trimming took 6 bases from V and 6 from J; bases not matched to a gene: 11. CDR3 nucleotide sequence: TGCAGCGTGTCTTCGACTAGCGGGTTCTCCGAGCAGTACTTC. Translated: CSVSSTSGFSEQYF.

This clone was counted a few times. The chain has TRBV7-8 and TRBJ2-7, with TRBD2 as a possible D gene (6 bases). The V and J ends lost 8 bases and 4 bases respectively, with 9 bases between them. In germline, CDR1 is SGHVS, CDR2 FQNEAQ. CDR3 size: 11 residues. The CDR3 DNA reads as TGTGCCAGCGGCGGGGTTTACGAGCAGTACTTC. Amino acids: CASGGVYEQYF.

The rearrangement joins TRBV6-5 to TRBJ1-1; no reliable D call. CDR1 is MNHEY and CDR2 is SVGAGI in the germline V gene. Trimming shortened V by 6 bases and J by 1 base, and 6 bases separated the two germline ends. CDR3 length: 12 residues. CDR3 DNA: TGTGCCAGCAGGACAAGGAACACTGAAGCTTTCTTT. It translates to CASRTRNTEAFF.

The chain employs TRBV4-2 and TRBJ1-5; TRBD1 matches 7 bases. CDR1 is LGHNA and CDR2 is YNFKEQ in the germline V gene. V shed 0 bases and J 6 bases; nucleotides not matched to a gene: 8. The CDR3 contains 16 residues. The CDR3 loop reads CASSQDFTGAAQPQHF. DNA for the CDR3: TGTGCCAGCAGCCAAGATTTTACAGGGGCGGCTCAGCCCCAGCATTTT.

V gene TRBV27 combines with J gene TRBJ2-1; weak D call: TRBD1 (6 bases). The CDR3 covers 14 residues. The V and J ends lost 2 bases and 4 bases respectively, with 9 bases between them. Germline CDR1 reads MNHEY; CDR2 reads SMNVEV (reference sequence). CDR3 sequence (DNA): TGTGCCAGCAGTTTACGTGGACAGTACAATGAGCAGTTCTTC. As protein: CASSLRGQYNEQFF.

Turning to this clone: Additional DNA sequences in this sample encode the identical CDR3. The J gene is TRBJ1-5, the V gene TRBV18, with D tentatively TRBD1 (5 bases). Germline CDR1 KGHSH, CDR2 LQKENI. V gave up 3 bases and J gave up 6 bases, with 15 bases separating them. CDR3 length: 15 amino acids. The CDR3 loop reads CASSPGQGVGQPQHF. In nucleotides, the CDR3 is TGTGCCAGCTCACCCGGTCAGGGAGTCGGTCAGCCCCAGCATTTT.